Presented here are 27 T cell receptor beta chains from one specimen sequenced in a study of cytotoxic CD8 clonotypes in ibrutinib-treated CLL. The assay was immunoSEQ multiplex PCR, and TCRdb's table has in-frame clones only and misses some. The data contain 58,000 or so clones, approximately 62% of them seen just once; the ten biggest clones take up about 14%. Sequencing was performed on PBMCs, taken after 12 months of ibrutinib treatment. All receptors derive from a human donor with chronic lymphocytic leukemia.

The chain links TRBV11-2 to TRBJ2-2; D remains unclear. Germline V gives CDR1 SGHAT, CDR2 FQNNGV. This CDR3 is 14 amino acids long. V was shortened by 5 bases and J by 7 bases, with 14 bases between the two germline ends. The CDR3 region is CASSDTASYGELFF. The CDR3 DNA reads TGTGCCAGCAGCGACACCGCATCCTACGGGGAGCTGTTTTTT.

This chain joins TRBV7-6 and TRBJ2-3, with D unresolved. V was trimmed by 6 bases and J by 14 bases, leaving 12 bases between them. CDR3 length: 10 residues. CDR1 and CDR2 from the germline V gene are SGHVS and FNYEAQ. The CDR3 sequence: CASRPRCSYF. CDR3 in DNA: TGTGCCAGCAGGCCTAGGTGCTCGTATTTT.

The chain recombines TRBV11-2 with TRBJ2-3; D may be TRBD2 (5 bases). Per the germline V gene, CDR1 is SGHAT and CDR2 is FQNNGV. Between the trimmed V and J ends, which lost 2 bases and 1 base, there was a span of 10 bases. This CDR3 contains 15 residues. The CDR3 DNA follows: TGTGCCAGCAGCTTATCCCTGGGAGGCACAGATACGCAGTATTTT. Protein product: CASSLSLGGTDTQYF.

This chain links TRBV11-3 with TRBJ2-3; no reliable D call. V lost 0 bases, J lost 0 bases, and 1 base lay in between. CDR1 SGHNT and CDR2 YENEEA come from the germline V gene. CDR3 size: 13 residues. CDR3 sequence (DNA): TGTGCCAGCAGCTTAGACAGCACAGATACGCAGTATTTT. Translation gives CASSLDSTDTQYF.

This clone was seen ten or more times. This chain links TRBV28 with TRBJ2-5; D possibly corresponds to TRBD1 (5 bases). Deletions cut 2 bases from V and 7 bases from J, with 14 bases between. The CDR3 length is 14 residues. Germline V CDR1 and CDR2: MDHEN, SYDVKM. CDR3 coding DNA: TGTGCCAGCAGTTTAAGGGGATGGGATGGGACCCAGTACTTC. Residues: CASSLRGWDGTQYF.

The table lists this clone with a few counts. The chain couples TRBV6-6 to TRBJ1-1, with TRBD1 identical over 8 bases. The length of the CDR3 is 14 residues. Germline CDR1 and CDR2: MNHNY and SVGAGI (reference sequence). Trimming took 2 bases from V and 4 from J; bases not matched to a gene: 3. DNA of the CDR3: TGTGCCAGCAGTTACGCCAGGGGGCCCACTGAAGCTTTCTTT. Its translation: CASSYARGPTEAFF.

The table lists this clone with many counts. The chain carries TRBV28 and TRBJ2-5, with 9 bases that match TRBD1. V lost 2 bases and J lost 4; bases outside the gene matches: 2. CDR1 is MDHEN, CDR2 SYDVKM, per germline. The CDR3 is 14 residues long. The CDR3 reads CASSLGGQGETQYF. DNA for the CDR3: TGTGCCAGCAGTTTAGGGGGACAGGGAGAGACCCAGTACTTC.

The chain employs TRBV18 and TRBJ1-2, with D unresolved. From germline, CDR1 is KGHSH and CDR2 LQKENI. The CDR3 consists of 12 residues. Trimming pared 8 bases from V and 4 bases from J, leaving 11 bases between. The CDR3 region is CASRQETYGYTF. The CDR3 nucleotides are TGTGCCAGCCGGCAGGAGACCTATGGCTACACCTTC.

V gene TRBV21-1 combines with J gene TRBJ2-7; whether TRBD1, the table's D call, matches the DNA was not checked. TRBV21-1 represents a pseudogene. CDR3 size: 15 residues. The CDR3 loop reads CASSKEDRGLYEQYV. As DNA, the CDR3 is TGTGCCAGCAGCAAAGAGGACAGGGGGCTGTACGAGCAGTACGTC.

This clone has a count of ten or more. The genes are TRBV2 and TRBJ2-2, with D perhaps matching TRBD2 (6 bases). CDR3 length equals 17 residues. The V end lost 0 bases, the J end lost 5 bases, and 16 bases lay between the germline ends. Germline V CDR1 and CDR2: SNHLY, FYNNEI. CDR3 protein: CASSEARSGVRTGELFF. CDR3 sequence (DNA): TGTGCCAGCAGTGAAGCGCGGTCGGGAGTTAGGACCGGGGAGCTGTTTTTT.

V and J are TRBV2 and TRBJ1-1, with D uncertain. The CDR3 extends over 14 amino acids. V lost 7 bases, J lost 1 base, and 13 bases lay in between. The germline gives CDR1 SNHLY, CDR2 FYNNEI. The CDR3 spells CASTSYGRNTEAFF. In nucleotides, the CDR3 is TGTGCCAGCACCTCATATGGTCGGAACACTGAAGCTTTCTTT.

This clone was detected only a few times. Other DNA sequences in the sample encode the same CDR3. V and J are TRBV9 and TRBJ2-2; TRBD2 matches 13 bases. Trimming cost V 0 bases and J 4 bases; bases outside gene matches: 0. CDR1 and CDR2 (germline): SGDLS, YYNGEE. This CDR3 region has 16 residues. The CDR3 DNA is TGTGCCAGCAGCGTAGGGACTAGCGGGAGCACCGGGGAGCTGTTTTTT. This encodes CASSVGTSGSTGELFF.

The V and J genes are TRBV30 and TRBJ2-3; 7 nucleotides agree with TRBD2. This CDR3 has 17 amino acids. Per the germline V gene, CDR1 is GTSNPN and CDR2 is SVGIG (reference sequence). V trimming: 3 bases; J trimming: 2 bases; junction bases outside the gene matches: 14. The CDR3 sequence: CAWRPTLGGSLTDTQYF. CDR3 nucleotides: TGTGCCTGGAGACCAACCTTGGGAGGGTCACTCACAGATACGCAGTATTTT.

The J gene is TRBJ2-3, the V gene TRBV13; 9 nucleotides line up with TRBD2. Germline loops: CDR1 PRHDT, CDR2 FYEKMQ (reference sequence). The CDR3 runs 19 residues. The ends lost 5 bases at V and 4 bases at J; junction bases unmatched: 19. CDR3 sequence reads: CASSQKMRAGGPGSDTQYF. The CDR3 coding sequence is TGTGCCAGCAGCCAGAAGATGCGGGCGGGGGGGCCAGGGTCAGATACGCAGTATTTT.

CDR3 DNA sequence: TGTGCCTCAGCTCGCTCCCGGGCAGATACGCAGTATTTT. It is translated as CASARSRADTQYF. The chain employs TRBV10-3 and TRBJ2-3; D unresolved. Per germline, CDR1 ENHRY and CDR2 SYGVKD. V was trimmed by 11 bases and J by 4 bases, leaving 16 bases between them. The CDR3 spans 13 residues.

The chain carries TRBV5-5 and TRBJ1-5, with D tentatively TRBD1 (5 bases). Germline V lookup: CDR1 SGHKS, CDR2 YYEKEE (reference sequence). The CDR3 spans 15 residues. V gave up 4 bases and J gave up 6 bases, with 17 bases separating them. CDR3 nucleotide sequence: TGTGCCAGCAGCGCAGGGCTGAGTCGATCTCAGCCCCAGCATTTT. Protein: CASSAGLSRSQPQHF.

This rearrangement joins TRBV5-7 to TRBJ2-7; no reliable D call. TRBV5-7 is identified as an open reading frame with a role that is uncertain. CDR3 length: 14 amino acids. With 4 bases removed from V and 0 bases from J, the gap between germline ends came to 11 bases. The CDR3, as DNA: TGTGCCAGCAGCCACCGGCTCTCCTCCTACGAGCAGTACTTC. Translation gives CASSHRLSSYEQYF.

The chain has TRBV10-1 and TRBJ1-5; 7 bases fit TRBD1. Germline V lookup: CDR1 WNHNN, CDR2 SYGVQD (reference sequence). The CDR3 covers 12 residues. Trimming at V came to 8 bases and at J to 4 bases, leaving 2 bases not matched to a gene. The CDR3: CASSRGNQPQHF. The CDR3 DNA follows: TGCGCCAGCTCCAGGGGGAATCAGCCCCAGCATTTT.

This clone has just a few counts. The genes are TRBV18 and TRBJ2-3; D not resolved. Per the germline V gene, CDR1 is KGHSH and CDR2 is LQKENI. With 3 bases removed from V and 6 bases from J, the gap between germline ends came to 10 bases. This CDR3 comprises 13 residues. The CDR3 nucleotides read TGTGCCAGCTCACCGATTCAGACCGATACGCAGTATTTT. Translation: CASSPIQTDTQYF.

This clone has a handful of counts. The chain joins TRBV7-9 to TRBJ1-1; TRBD1 matches at 7 bases. The CDR3 extends over 13 amino acids. Germline V lookup: CDR1 SEHNR, CDR2 FQNEAQ (reference sequence). V lost 6 bases and J lost 5; bases outside the gene matches: 6. The CDR3 DNA follows: TGTGCCAGCAGATTGGGACAGCGGACTGAAGCTTTCTTT. Its protein is CASRLGQRTEAFF.

The chain couples TRBV6-5 to TRBJ2-3; D gene unclear. The CDR3 covers 11 residues. Per the germline V gene, CDR1 is MNHEY and CDR2 is SVGAGI. V was shortened by 5 bases and J by 5 bases, with 5 bases between the two germline ends. CDR3 sequence reads: CASSTRDTQYF. In DNA, the CDR3 is TGTGCCAGCAGTACCCGAGATACGCAGTATTTT.

Remarks on this clone: Only one base separates this from a far larger clonotype, so it likely reflects a read error. The chain combines TRBV11-2 with TRBJ2-7; D unresolved. V lost 1 base and J lost 2, with 6 bases in between. CDR1 and CDR2 from the germline V gene are SGHAT and FQNNGV. The CDR3 loop spans 13 amino acids. CDR3 in DNA: TGTGCCAGCAGCTTAGGAGGAACCTACGAGCAGTACTTC. Protein sequence: CASSLGGTYEQYF.

The chain recombines TRBV6-6 with TRBJ2-3; no clear D gene. V shed 8 bases and J shed 0 bases, with 6 bases lying between them. The CDR3 is made up of 12 amino acids. CDR1 and CDR2 (germline): MNHNY, SVGAGI (reference sequence). The CDR3 DNA reads as TGTGCCAGCGGACCAAGCACAGATACGCAGTATTTT. Its protein is CASGPSTDTQYF.

Only a few counts were recorded for this clone. The rearrangement links TRBV27 to TRBJ2-3; D not resolved. Germline V gene lookup returns CDR1 MNHEY and CDR2 SMNVEV (reference sequence). This CDR3 comprises 14 residues. V was clipped by 3 bases and J by 3 bases, with 10 bases between them. CDR3 in amino acids: CASSFGRITDTQYF. The CDR3 coding sequence is TGTGCCAGCAGTTTTGGCAGGATTACAGATACGCAGTATTTT.

The chain recombines TRBV9 with TRBJ2-1; 9 nucleotides match TRBD2. The CDR3 is made up of 13 amino acids. CDR1 and CDR2 (germline): SGDLS, YYNGEE. Germline trimming cut 4 bases from V and 8 bases from J; bases unmatched to any gene: 4. The CDR3, as DNA: TGTGCCAGCAGCCCGCGGGAGGGCCATGAGCAGTTCTTC. It specifies CASSPREGHEQFF.

The chain employs TRBV20-1 and TRBJ2-1; D may correspond to TRBD1 or TRBD2 (5 bases each). Germline V gene sequence: CDR1 DFQATT, CDR2 SNEGSKA (reference sequence). The CDR3 length is 10 residues. V was shortened by 3 bases and J by 10 bases, with 7 bases between the two germline ends. For the CDR3, the DNA is TGCAGTGCTAGTGGGGACGAGCAGTTCTTC. As protein: CSASGDEQFF.

The rearrangement joins TRBV15 to TRBJ2-3, with D hard to call. The germline V and J ends were trimmed by 7 bases and 2 bases, with 16 bases remaining between them. The CDR3 length is 15 residues. In germline, CDR1 is LNHNV, CDR2 YYDKDF (reference sequence). CDR3 sequence: CATTSGVRDTDTQYF. In nucleotides, the CDR3 is TGTGCCACCACCAGTGGAGTTCGAGACACAGATACGCAGTATTTT.